The 22 T cell receptor beta chains below were found in one sample sequenced in a study of memory CD4+ T cells and cytomegalovirus serostatus. Profiled with immunoSEQ multiplex PCR; TCRdb holds only in-frame clones, not every one. The repertoire holds 48,000 or so clones, with approximately 78% as singletons. Single viable CD3+CD4+CD8-CD45RO+ cells were sorted as the memory CD4+ T cells. Sequencing input: memory CD4+ T cells from blood. The receptor source for this set is an adult in good health and CMV-seronegative.

V and J are TRBV5-1 and TRBJ2-5; TRBD1 matches at 7 bases. This CDR3 has 18 amino acids. Unmatched junction bases numbered 15, after V lost 0 bases and J lost 4 bases. Germline V gene data show CDR1 as SGHRS and CDR2 as YFSETQ. The CDR3 region has the DNA TGCGCCAGCAGCTTGGTGGGGGCTGGCCGGGACAGCGCAGAGACCCAGTACTTC. The encoded protein is CASSLVGAGRDSAETQYF.

This clone appeared a single time. The chain joins TRBV29-1 to TRBJ2-5; D gene uncertain. The CDR3 length is 12 residues. The ends were cut back, 3 bases at V and 5 bases at J, with 10 bases in the middle. Germline CDR1 and CDR2: SQVTM and ANQGSEA. Here the CDR3 DNA reads TGCAGCGTTGACCTAGGGTCGGAGACCCAGTACTTC. As protein: CSVDLGSETQYF.

There are a few counts of this clone. This chain links TRBV2 with TRBJ1-1; D remains ambiguous. The V gene lost 6 bases and the J gene lost 1 base, with 3 bases spanning the gap. CDR3 length equals 11 residues. CDR1 SNHLY and CDR2 FYNNEI come from the germline V gene. CDR3 amino acids: CASRRNTEAFF. DNA of the CDR3: TGTGCCAGCAGAAGGAACACTGAAGCTTTCTTT.

The genes are TRBV5-4 and TRBJ1-2; TRBD1 is a possible D gene (5 bases). V was shortened by 2 bases and J by 3 bases, with 11 bases between the two germline ends. The V gene's germline CDR1 is SGHNT and CDR2 YYREEE (reference sequence). The CDR3 extends over 14 amino acids. For the CDR3, the DNA is TGTGCCAGCAGCTTTCCAGGGAAGGACTATGGCTACACCTTC. Encoded protein: CASSFPGKDYGYTF.

This chain connects TRBV7-8 to TRBJ1-5; a weak D match, TRBD1 (5 bases). The CDR3 consists of 19 residues. The ends were cut back, 4 bases at V and 2 bases at J, with 24 bases in the middle. Germline CDR1 reads SGHVS; CDR2 reads FQNEAQ. In DNA form, the CDR3 reads TGTGCCAGCAGCTCAGGGACCTGGGGTCCGTCGACGCGCAATCAGCCCCAGCATTTT. Amino acids: CASSSGTWGPSTRNQPQHF.

The chain joins TRBV5-1 to TRBJ1-5; D is perhaps TRBD1 (5 bases). The CDR3 sequence is 15 residues long. The V gene's germline CDR1 is SGHRS and CDR2 YFSETQ. With 0 bases removed from V and 2 bases from J, the gap between germline ends came to 9 bases. Here the CDR3 reads CASSLEGYGNQPQHF. CDR3 sequence (DNA): TGCGCCAGCAGCTTGGAGGGGTACGGCAATCAGCCCCAGCATTTT.

The chain uses TRBV5-4 and TRBJ2-2, with D possibly matching TRBD2 (6 bases). Trimming left V 4 bases short and J 0 bases short, with 16 bases between. The CDR3 loop spans 17 amino acids. CDR1 and CDR2 (germline): SGHNT, YYREEE (reference sequence). In DNA form, the CDR3 reads TGTGCCAGCAGCCCCGTACCCTCGGGAGCGAACACCGGGGAGCTGTTTTTT. Its translation is CASSPVPSGANTGELFF.

This clone has only a few counts. This chain links TRBV10-1 with TRBJ2-7; D is perhaps TRBD2 (6 bases). CDR3 length: 13 amino acids. The V and J ends lost 6 bases and 0 bases respectively, with 9 bases between them. CDR1 is WNHNN, CDR2 SYGVQD, per germline (reference sequence). The CDR3 spells CASRAGSSYEQYF. CDR3 nucleotide sequence: TGCGCCAGCAGGGCGGGGAGCTCCTACGAGCAGTACTTC.

The V and J genes are TRBV6-4 and TRBJ2-7; D is unresolved. Germline V gene data show CDR1 as MRHNA and CDR2 as SNTAGT. Trimming took off 3 bases at V and 2 bases at J, with 14 bases between the two ends. This CDR3 comprises 15 residues. The CDR3 sequence is CASSEYGQAPYEQYF. The CDR3 nucleotides read TGTGCCAGCAGTGAATATGGGCAGGCTCCCTACGAGCAGTACTTC.

This chain connects TRBV6-1 to TRBJ1-2; 8 nucleotides agree with TRBD1. This CDR3 has 15 residues. In germline, CDR1 is MNHNS, CDR2 SASEGT. J gave up 5 bases and V 6 bases, and 11 bases lay outside the gene matches. CDR3 bases: TGTGCCAGCAGCGGACAGGGCGTAGGTGATTATGGCTACACCTTC. It encodes CASSGQGVGDYGYTF.

The chain recombines TRBV5-4 with TRBJ1-2; perhaps TRBD1 as D (5 bases). The V end lost 0 bases, the J end lost 8 bases, and 8 bases lay between the germline ends. Per the germline V gene, CDR1 is SGHNT and CDR2 is YYREEE (reference sequence). The CDR3 spans 12 residues. This CDR3 is CASSLGTSGYTF. The CDR3 nucleotides are TGTGCCAGCAGCTTGGGGACAAGCGGCTACACCTTC.

The CDR3 DNA follows: TGCGCCAGCAGTGAGTTTAGGGCGCGGGAGCAGTACTTC. Its translation: CASSEFRAREQYF. This chain connects TRBV10-1 to TRBJ2-7; D gene unclear. The ends were cut back, 1 base at V and 7 bases at J, with 11 bases in the middle. The CDR3 is 13 amino acids. Per germline, CDR1 WNHNN and CDR2 SYGVQD (reference sequence).

The chain joins TRBV18 to TRBJ2-3, with TRBD2 identical over 7 bases. This CDR3 contains 15 residues. In germline, CDR1 is KGHSH, CDR2 LQKENI. The V segment lost 3 bases and the J segment 2 bases; nucleotides outside the gene matches: 5. Written as DNA, the CDR3 is TGTGCCAGCTCACCTCGGGGAGGGCCCACAGATACGCAGTATTTT. Its translation is CASSPRGGPTDTQYF.

The rearrangement links TRBV6-1 to TRBJ1-5, with D perhaps TRBD1 (5 bases). Germline CDR1 and CDR2: MNHNS and SASEGT. The CDR3 consists of 20 residues. V gave up 2 bases and J gave up 1 base, with 24 bases separating them. CDR3 residues: CASSEIAPSFGAESNQPQHF. CDR3 nucleotide sequence: TGTGCCAGCAGTGAAATCGCGCCATCATTTGGGGCGGAGAGCAATCAGCCCCAGCATTTT.

This clone was seen a handful of times. The chain carries TRBV9 and TRBJ1-2, with 8 bases lining up with TRBD1. Losses at the gene ends were 0 bases for V and 5 bases for J; bases not matched to a gene: 3. This CDR3 is built from 14 residues. In germline, CDR1 is SGDLS, CDR2 YYNGEE. The CDR3 DNA is TGTGCCAGCAGCGTAGCGGGACAGGCTTATGGCTACACCTTC. Translation: CASSVAGQAYGYTF.

Within the sample, this clone is medium-sized (0.01 to 0.1%). The rearrangement links TRBV14 to TRBJ1-2; 10 positions match TRBD1. The trim removed 4 bases at V and 3 bases at J, leaving 11 bases unmatched. Germline CDR1 is SGHDN and CDR2 is FVKESK. The CDR3 loop spans 17 amino acids. The CDR3 nucleotides are TGTGCCAGCAGCCGCCGGGACAGGGGAGGTGGGGACTATGGCTACACCTTC. Translating it yields CASSRRDRGGGDYGYTF.

The chain couples TRBV19 to TRBJ2-1, with 11 bases identical to TRBD2. This CDR3 spans 16 amino acids. The germline CDR1 and CDR2 sequences are LNHDA and SQIVND (reference sequence). The trim removed 5 bases at V and 9 bases at J, leaving 12 bases unmatched. The CDR3 here is CASSPIAGGPGGEQFF. The CDR3, as DNA: TGTGCCAGTAGTCCAATAGCGGGAGGGCCGGGAGGTGAGCAGTTCTTC. Complete variable domain (other parts from reference TRBV19 and TRBJ2-1): DGGITQSPKYLFRKEGQNVTLSCEQNLNHDAMYWYRQDPGQGLRLIYYSQIVNDFQKGDIAEGYSVSREKKESFPLTVTSAQKNPTAFYLCASSPIAGGPGGEQFFGPGTRLTVL.

This rearrangement joins TRBV19 to TRBJ1-4; TRBD1 might be the D (5 bases). Trimming cost V 3 bases and J 3 bases, with 8 bases left between them. CDR1 and CDR2 (germline): LNHDA, SQIVND (reference sequence). The CDR3 is made up of 14 amino acids. CDR3 DNA sequence: TGTGCCAGTAGTATTCAGGGTTCTAATGAAAAACTGTTTTTT. It specifies CASSIQGSNEKLFF.

The chain couples TRBV5-4 to TRBJ2-7; the D gene is possibly TRBD2 (5 bases). Germline CDR1 reads SGHNT; CDR2 reads YYREEE (reference sequence). Deletions cut 1 base from V and 1 base from J, with 6 bases between. The CDR3 sequence is 13 residues long. The DNA of the CDR3 is TGTGCCAGCAGCTTGACGGGGTCCTACGAGCAGTACTTC. Translation gives CASSLTGSYEQYF.

A few counts support this clone. V and J are TRBV7-8 and TRBJ1-6; the D is unclear. The germline gives CDR1 SGHVS, CDR2 FQNEAQ. V was cut by 3 bases and J by 0 bases, with 6 bases left in between. The length of the CDR3 is 15 residues. DNA for the CDR3: TGTGCCAGCAGCTTGGCTAGCTCCTATAATTCACCCCTCCACTTT. Translating gives CASSLASSYNSPLHF.

The V and J genes are TRBV18 and TRBJ1-5, with 7 bases identical to TRBD1. Germline CDR1 and CDR2: KGHSH and LQKENI. The trim removed 6 bases at V and 9 bases at J, leaving 8 bases unmatched. The CDR3 spans 13 residues. In DNA form, the CDR3 reads TGTGCCAGCTCCGACAGGGACCAATGGCCCCAGCATTTT. Translating it yields CASSDRDQWPQHF. Combining the CDR3 with reference TRBV18 and TRBJ1-5 gives the whole variable domain NAGVMQNPRHLVRRRGQEARLRCSPMKGHSHVYWYRQLPEEGLKFMVYLQKENIIDESGMPKERFSAEFPKEGPSILRIQQVVRGDSAAYFCASSDRDQWPQHFGDGTRLSIL.

The V and J genes are TRBV5-1 and TRBJ2-2, with TRBD1 as a possible D gene (5 bases). In germline, CDR1 is SGHRS, CDR2 YFSETQ. Trimming removed 3 bases from V and 4 bases from J, with 16 bases in between. CDR3 length: 16 residues. CDR3 region: CASSSSLDSITGELFF. The CDR3, as DNA: TGCGCCAGCAGCTCCTCATTAGACAGTATCACCGGGGAGCTGTTTTTT.